This T cell receptor (beta chain) was sequenced for a study of cytomegalovirus exposure and HLA in healthy donors. Study background: Membership in the Caucasian-associated ancestry cluster was found for 65% to 85% of approximately 400 genotyped donors. Findings and caveats of the study: An analysis was carried out at a later point. It showed that HLA-associated TCR beta chains were more clonally expanded than equally common non-associated chains.

The donors, nominally healthy at sampling, likely had unrecorded immune exposures. PCR involved 60 Vbeta and 13 Jbeta primers. Clones were sequenced by immunoSEQ multiplex PCR, and TCRdb holds only the in-frame ones, with some missing. The table records more than 80,000 clones, approximately 70% of them present only once. Trimming removed 5 bases at V and 4 bases at J, with 12 bases between. Germline V gene sequence: CDR1 SNHLY, CDR2 FYNNEI. The CDR3 contains 13 residues. Comment on this clone: What it recognizes is unknown.

Material: PBMCs. The sequence derives from a man over 45 in good health and CMV-seronegative. V usage is TRBV2 and J usage is TRBJ2-7; perhaps TRBD1 as D (6 bases). The CDR3 DNA sequence: TGTGCCAGCAGTTCCGACAGGCTGTACGAGCAGTACGTC. This translates into CASSSDRLYEQYV.